The clone carrying this T cell receptor (beta chain) came up once. In the study's own analysis: Estimated nucleated cell counts came from reference gene primer amplification. Here immunoSEQ multiplex PCR was the method, and the copy in TCRdb shows in-frame clones only, minus some. That table is the source of V, J and clone size, and D and trimming were worked out from the DNA. The repertoire includes over 200,000 clones, 86% of them detected once, and roughly 9.8% sits in the top ten. The data originate from a study of blood T cell repertoires in COVID-19. Turning to the study itself: Samples taken during acute and convalescent COVID-19 were collected in the United States, Italy and Spain.

Trimming stripped 7 bases from V and 3 bases from J, with 10 bases between. The CDR3 spans 14 residues. Germline CDR1 LNHDA, CDR2 SQIVND (reference sequence). This receptor was obtained from a man in his forties who had recovered from COVID-19. This chain links TRBV19 with TRBJ1-6; D is unresolved. The material sequenced was peripheral blood. The CDR3 DNA sequence: TGTGCCAGTATGGGCCCAGACTATAATTCACCCCTCCACTTT. Translation: CASMGPDYNSPLHF.